This T cell receptor beta chain was sequenced in a study of shared clonotypes between healthy human individuals. This clone was seen more than once but under ten times. Its antigen is not identified. Clones were read by immunoSEQ multiplex PCR, and TCRdb kept only the in-frame ones, dropping some. The sample consists of 2,100,000 or so clones, 95% of them appearing once. Trimming cost V 0 bases and J 7 bases; bases outside gene matches: 3. The CDR3 contains 14 residues. Germline CDR1 is MGHRA and CDR2 is YSYEKL. Overall study findings and caveats: Unshared clonotypes carried lower generation probabilities than those common to all four donors.

The TCR sequence derives from a man younger than 30 in good health. Sequenced: naive CD4+ T cells sorted from blood. Subset given: CD45RA+ positively selected. The chain carries TRBV4-1 and TRBJ1-5, with TRBD1 matching 7 bases. This CDR3 is CASSQESGGQPQHF. CDR3 bases: TGCGCCAGCAGCCAAGAATCAGGGGGGCAGCCCCAGCATTTT.